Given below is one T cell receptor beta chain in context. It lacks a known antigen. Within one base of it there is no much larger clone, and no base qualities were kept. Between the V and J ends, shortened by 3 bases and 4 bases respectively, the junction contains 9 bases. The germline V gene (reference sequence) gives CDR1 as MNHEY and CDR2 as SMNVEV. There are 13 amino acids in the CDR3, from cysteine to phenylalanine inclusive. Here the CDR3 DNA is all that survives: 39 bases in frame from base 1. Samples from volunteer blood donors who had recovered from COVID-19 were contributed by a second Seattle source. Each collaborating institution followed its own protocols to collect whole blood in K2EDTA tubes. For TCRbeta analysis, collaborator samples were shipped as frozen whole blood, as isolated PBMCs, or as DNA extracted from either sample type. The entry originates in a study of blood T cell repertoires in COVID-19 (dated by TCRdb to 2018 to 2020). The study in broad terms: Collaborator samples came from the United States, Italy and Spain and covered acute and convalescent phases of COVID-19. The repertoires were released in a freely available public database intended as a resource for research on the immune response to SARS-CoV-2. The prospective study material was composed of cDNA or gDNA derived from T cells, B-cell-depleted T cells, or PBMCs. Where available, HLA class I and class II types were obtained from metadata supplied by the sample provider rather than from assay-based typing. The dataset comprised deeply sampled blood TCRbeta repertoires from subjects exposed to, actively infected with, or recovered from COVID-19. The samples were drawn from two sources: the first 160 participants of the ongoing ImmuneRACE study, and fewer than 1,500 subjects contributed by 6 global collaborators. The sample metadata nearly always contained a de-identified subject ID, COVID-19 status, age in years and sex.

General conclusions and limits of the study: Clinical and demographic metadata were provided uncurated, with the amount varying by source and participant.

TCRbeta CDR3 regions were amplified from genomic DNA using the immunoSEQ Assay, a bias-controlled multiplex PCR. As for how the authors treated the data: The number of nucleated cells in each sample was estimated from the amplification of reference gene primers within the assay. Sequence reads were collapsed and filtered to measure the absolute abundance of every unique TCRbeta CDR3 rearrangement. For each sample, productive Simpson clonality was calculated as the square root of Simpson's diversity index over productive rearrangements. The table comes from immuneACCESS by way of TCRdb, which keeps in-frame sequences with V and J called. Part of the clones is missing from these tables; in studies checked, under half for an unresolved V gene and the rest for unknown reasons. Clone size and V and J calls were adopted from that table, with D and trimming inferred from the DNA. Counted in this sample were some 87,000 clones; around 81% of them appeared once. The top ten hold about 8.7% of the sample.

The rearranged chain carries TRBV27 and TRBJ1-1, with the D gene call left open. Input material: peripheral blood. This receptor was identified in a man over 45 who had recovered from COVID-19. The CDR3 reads CASSFYSGTEAFF. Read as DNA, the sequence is TGTGCCAGCAGTTTTTATAGTGGCACTGAAGCTTTCTTT.